The 30 T cell receptor beta chains listed next were all sequenced from one sample in a study of T-cell reconstitution after alpha-beta-depleted transplantation in children. A TCRbeta library incorporating unique molecular identifiers was prepared. TCRdb re-analysed the PCR reads in MiXCR, keeping a single row per CDR3 protein. The table lists over 200,000 distinct CDR3 sequences, approximately 9.5% of them singletons, with approximately 5.9% in the top ten. Sequencing used PBMCs from the stem cell graft donor, obtained from the stem cell graft. These receptors originate from a human donor who donated a stem cell graft to a child with acute lymphoblastic leukemia.

This clonotype was observed a few times. This chain links TRBV7-8 with TRBJ2-1; TRBD1 agrees at 9 bases. The CDR3 has 15 amino acids. Unmatched junction bases numbered 8, after V lost 2 bases and J lost 9 bases. Germline loops: CDR1 SGHVS, CDR2 FQNEAQ. The CDR3 reads CASSLWTGETSEQFF. CDR3 bases: TGTGCCAGCAGCTTATGGACAGGGGAAACGAGTGAGCAGTTCTTC.

A word on this clonotype: The junction does not match germline at one end; this may be a read error. The chain uses TRBV20-1 and TRBJ2-4; D might be TRBD1 (5 bases). The CDR3 sequence is 16 residues long. CDR1 is DFQATT, CDR2 SNEGSKA, per germline (reference sequence). The CDR3 loop is CCARGPQEPAKNIQYF. The DNA for the CDR3 is TGCTGTGCTAGGGGTCCTCAAGAGCCAGCCAAAAACATTCAGTACTTC.

The CDR3 loop is CASSYSGTFGPLHF. CDR3 in DNA: TGTGCCAGCAGTTACTCGGGGACCTTCGGGCCCCTCCACTTT. The rearrangement uses TRBV6-5 and TRBJ1-6; perhaps TRBD1 as D (5 bases). The ends were cut back, 0 bases at V and 13 bases at J, with 13 bases in the middle. The CDR3 totals 14 residues. CDR1 and CDR2 from the germline V gene are MNHEY and SVGAGI.

V gene TRBV29-1 combines with J gene TRBJ1-2, with TRBD1 matching 7 bases. Germline V CDR1 and CDR2: SQVTM, ANQGSEA. CDR3 length equals 12 residues. The V gene end was trimmed by 7 bases and the J gene end by 4 bases; junction bases not matched to a gene: 6. The CDR3 here is CSGGGQSYGYTF. CDR3 nucleotide sequence: TGCAGCGGGGGGGGACAGAGCTATGGCTACACCTTC.

In its sample, this clonotype was seen many times. This rearrangement joins TRBV10-3 to TRBJ2-3, with D uncertain. Germline CDR1 reads ENHRY; CDR2 reads SYGVKD. The CDR3 has 11 amino acids. V was trimmed by 2 bases and J by 5 bases, leaving 2 bases between them. CDR3 sequence: CAISEVDTQYF. CDR3 in DNA: TGTGCCATCAGTGAGGTAGATACGCAGTATTTT.

This sequence joins TRBV6-1 and TRBJ1-1, with D uncertain. Trimming cost V 7 bases and J 4 bases, with 13 bases left between them. Per the germline V gene, CDR1 is MNHNS and CDR2 is SASEGT. The CDR3 consists of 13 residues. The CDR3 sequence is CASIPIKGTEAFF. CDR3 nucleotides: TGTGCCAGCATACCCATCAAGGGCACTGAAGCTTTCTTT.

This clonotype came up a few times. The chain couples TRBV7-2 to TRBJ1-3; TRBD1 aligns across 8 bases. After removal of 1 base from V and 1 base from J, the junction contained 6 bases not matched to a gene. This CDR3 comprises 17 residues. Germline V gene data show CDR1 as SGHTA and CDR2 as FQGNSA. The CDR3 protein is CASSLGGQAFSGNTIYF. The CDR3 coding sequence is TGTGCCAGCAGCTTAGGGGGACAGGCCTTTTCTGGAAACACCATATATTTT.

This clonotype was counted many times. The J gene is TRBJ2-4, the V gene TRBV4-3; 9 nucleotides align to TRBD1. This CDR3 is built from 14 residues. V was clipped by 4 bases and J by 7 bases; unmatched bases: 5. Germline values: CDR1 LGHNA, CDR2 YSLEER. The CDR3 DNA reads as TGCGCCAGCAGCCCAGACAGGGGGGGGAACATTCAGTACTTC. It specifies CASSPDRGGNIQYF.

This clonotype occurred a few times. V and J are TRBV12-3 or TRBV12-4 and TRBJ1-6; D gene unclear. V dropped 3 bases and J dropped 7 bases, with 10 bases sitting between them. The CDR3 totals 14 residues. The DNA for the CDR3 is TGTGCCAGCAGTTTGGGCACCTTGAATTCACCCCTCCACTTT. Protein product: CASSLGTLNSPLHF.

CDR3 sequence (DNA): TGCGCCAGCAGCCCGTACCAGGGAACCTCTGAAAAACTGTTTTTT. Protein product: CASSPYQGTSEKLFF. V usage is TRBV5-1 and J usage is TRBJ1-4, with D tentatively TRBD1 (5 bases). The length of the CDR3 is 15 residues. Trimming removed 4 bases from V and 7 bases from J, with 17 bases in between. Per germline, CDR1 SGHRS and CDR2 YFSETQ. Using reference TRBV5-1 and TRBJ1-4 for the parts outside the CDR3, the full variable domain is KAGVTQTPRYLIKTRGQQVTLSCSPISGHRSVSWYQQTPGQGLQFLFEYFSETQRNKGNFPGRFSGRQFSNSRSEMNVSTLELGDSALYLCASSPYQGTSEKLFFGSGTQLSVL.

This chain uses TRBV27 with TRBJ1-2, with a tentative D call TRBD1 (5 bases). V was pared by 5 bases and J by 9 bases, with 16 bases between. The CDR3 contains 13 residues. The germline V gene encodes CDR1 MNHEY and CDR2 SMNVEV (reference sequence). This CDR3 reads CASSPTGGKSYTF. As DNA, the CDR3 is TGTGCCAGCAGTCCAACAGGTGGCAAAAGCTACACCTTC.

In this sample, this clonotype turned up many times. The chain uses TRBV10-1 and TRBJ2-1; no firm D call. V lost 3 bases to trimming and J lost 7 bases, with 7 bases between them. The CDR3 has 12 residues. Looked up from germline, CDR1 is WNHNN and CDR2 is SYGVQD (reference sequence). The DNA of the CDR3 is TGCGCCAGCAGTGAAGTCGCTAATGAGCAGTTCTTC. Amino acids: CASSEVANEQFF.

This sequence joins TRBV5-1 and TRBJ2-2; TRBD2 aligns across 10 bases. This CDR3 contains 16 residues. Germline V gene sequence: CDR1 SGHRS, CDR2 YFSETQ. After removal of 4 bases from V and 4 bases from J, the junction contained 7 bases not matched to a gene. As DNA, the CDR3 is TGCGCCAGCAGCCCCAGGACTAGCGGCCCCACCGGGGAGCTGTTTTTT. Encoded protein: CASSPRTSGPTGELFF.

This clonotype was detected a few times. J is TRBJ2-5 and V is TRBV11-2; D may be TRBD1 (5 bases). The germline CDR1 and CDR2 sequences are SGHAT and FQNNGV. CDR3 size: 13 residues. Trimming stripped 5 bases from V and 0 bases from J, with 7 bases between. The CDR3 region has the DNA TGTGCCAGCAGCCAACAGGACCAAGAGACCCAGTACTTC. This codes for CASSQQDQETQYF.

In its sample, this clonotype was seen many times. The chain uses TRBV5-5 and TRBJ2-3; D gene ambiguous. Germline loops: CDR1 SGHKS, CDR2 YYEKEE (reference sequence). The CDR3 is made up of 15 amino acids. V was pared by 0 bases and J by 2 bases, with 10 bases between. This chain's CDR3 is CASSLADATTDTQYF. CDR3 DNA: TGTGCCAGCAGCTTGGCCGACGCTACCACAGATACGCAGTATTTT.

The chain joins TRBV5-1 to TRBJ2-1; tentative D call: TRBD2 (5 bases). Germline loops: CDR1 SGHRS, CDR2 YFSETQ. Trimming cost V 0 bases and J 2 bases, with 12 bases left between them. The CDR3 is 16 residues long. The CDR3 coding sequence is TGCGCCAGCAGCTTGGGACTCCAGGAGGCCTACAATGAGCAGTTCTTC. Translating gives CASSLGLQEAYNEQFF.

At least ten counts were recorded for this clonotype. The V call is TRBV10-2, the J call TRBJ2-5; 11 bases align to TRBD2. This CDR3 is 14 amino acids long. V gave up 10 bases and J gave up 1 base; unmatched junction bases: 5. CDR1 is WSHSY, CDR2 SAAADI, per germline. CDR3 residues: CAIRLAGFQETQYF. CDR3 nucleotides: TGCGCCATAAGACTAGCGGGGTTCCAAGAGACCCAGTACTTC.

This clonotype was counted many times. The chain links TRBV7-9 to TRBJ1-2; possible D gene TRBD1, 5 bases. V shed 4 bases and J shed 6 bases, with 12 bases lying between them. Germline V CDR1 and CDR2: SEHNR, FQNEAQ (reference sequence). The CDR3 loop spans 13 amino acids. The CDR3 region is CASSSTDGDGYTF. DNA of the CDR3: TGTGCCAGCAGCTCGACAGATGGGGATGGCTACACCTTC.

This clonotype was picked up many times. The V and J genes are TRBV7-9 and TRBJ2-3; 8 positions agree with TRBD1. Per germline, CDR1 SEHNR and CDR2 FQNEAQ (reference sequence). The CDR3 loop spans 14 amino acids. The junction had 7 bases not matched to a gene; V was cut back by 9 bases and J by 2 bases. For the CDR3, the DNA is TGTGCCAGTCACTCCAGGGGGCACACAGATACGCAGTATTTT. Translated, it gives CASHSRGHTDTQYF.

For the CDR3, the DNA is TGTGCCAGCAGCCAAGAGGGAGGGACAGTAAATTATGGCTACACCTTC. Its protein is CASSQEGGTVNYGYTF. The chain employs TRBV4-2 and TRBJ1-2, with TRBD1 identical over 7 bases. Germline CDR1 and CDR2: LGHNA and YNFKEQ. This CDR3 spans 16 amino acids. V was clipped by 0 bases and J by 5 bases; unmatched bases: 9.

In this sample, this clonotype turned up many times. The chain recombines TRBV4-3 with TRBJ1-2; no firm D call. The V gene's germline CDR1 is LGHNA and CDR2 YSLEER. Between the trimmed V and J ends, which lost 2 bases and 7 bases, there was a span of 11 bases. CDR3 size: 13 residues. The CDR3 loop reads CASSQTPSGGYTF. The DNA of the CDR3 is TGCGCCAGCAGCCAAACACCCTCGGGTGGCTACACCTTC.

This clonotype was counted at least ten times. The genes are TRBV10-3 and TRBJ2-2; TRBD1 is a possible D gene (5 bases). The CDR3 totals 13 residues. V dropped 3 bases and J dropped 5 bases, with 7 bases sitting between them. In germline, CDR1 is ENHRY, CDR2 SYGVKD. The CDR3 DNA is TGTGCCATCAGTGACAGGGTTACCGGGGAGCTGTTTTTT. This codes for CAISDRVTGELFF.

V is TRBV5-1 and J is TRBJ2-5; weak D call: TRBD2 (6 bases). V gave up 0 bases and J gave up 5 bases, with 14 bases separating them. CDR1 SGHRS and CDR2 YFSETQ come from the germline V gene. The CDR3 covers 15 residues. The CDR3 reads CASSLAFGTVETQYF. In DNA, the CDR3 is TGCGCCAGCAGCTTGGCCTTCGGGACTGTGGAGACCCAGTACTTC. Full variable domain (missing parts from reference TRBV5-1 and TRBJ2-5): KAGVTQTPRYLIKTRGQQVTLSCSPISGHRSVSWYQQTPGQGLQFLFEYFSETQRNKGNFPGRFSGRQFSNSRSEMNVSTLELGDSALYLCASSLAFGTVETQYFGPGTRLLVL.

There are a few counts of this clonotype. The chain joins TRBV5-4 to TRBJ2-7; 9 bases line up with TRBD1. The CDR3 totals 16 residues. Trimming took 1 base from V and 5 from J; bases not matched to a gene: 10. Germline V gives CDR1 SGHNT, CDR2 YYREEE (reference sequence). The CDR3 loop reads CASSLLPDRGSHEQYF. CDR3 DNA: TGTGCCAGCAGCTTGCTCCCGGACAGGGGCAGCCACGAGCAGTACTTC.

This clonotype was observed a few times. The chain uses TRBV7-7 and TRBJ2-2; TRBD1 matches at 7 bases. This CDR3 spans 13 amino acids. Germline trimming cut 8 bases from V and 8 bases from J; bases unmatched to any gene: 8. Germline V gene lookup returns CDR1 SSHAT and CDR2 FNYEAQ (reference sequence). CDR3 amino acids: CASATGSGGELFF. The CDR3 region has the DNA TGTGCCAGCGCGACAGGGAGTGGGGGGGAGCTGTTTTTT.

CDR3 sequence: CASSLSAGLRGYGYTF. CDR3 nucleotide sequence: TGTGCCAGCAGTTTGAGTGCGGGACTAAGAGGCTATGGCTACACCTTC. V usage is TRBV6-5 and J usage is TRBJ1-2; possible D gene TRBD1, 5 bases. CDR1 MNHEY and CDR2 SVGAGI come from the germline V gene. V dropped 4 bases and J dropped 4 bases, with 19 bases sitting between them. The CDR3 is 16 residues long.

In this sample, this clonotype turned up a few times. This rearrangement joins TRBV5-6 to TRBJ2-5; D is unresolved. Germline CDR1 reads SGHDT; CDR2 reads YYEEEE. V gave up 2 bases and J gave up 3 bases, with 8 bases separating them. There are 13 residues in the CDR3. The CDR3, as DNA: TGTGCCAGCAGCTTCTCAGTTGAAGAGACCCAGTACTTC. The encoded protein is CASSFSVEETQYF.

In this sample, this clonotype turned up many times. The chain couples TRBV7-2 to TRBJ2-7, with a tentative D call TRBD1 (5 bases). V was cut by 1 base and J by 1 base, with 8 bases left in between. The CDR3 contains 14 residues. CDR1 and CDR2 (germline): SGHTA, FQGNSA. CDR3: CASSLDQGSYEQYF. DNA of the CDR3: TGTGCCAGCAGCTTAGATCAGGGATCCTACGAGCAGTACTTC.

This clonotype was observed a few times. This chain joins TRBV4-1 and TRBJ1-1, with 9 bases identical to TRBD1. CDR1 is MGHRA, CDR2 YSYEKL, per germline. The CDR3 has 17 amino acids. J lost 1 base, V lost 1 base, and 7 bases had no gene match. CDR3 sequence: CASSQAWDRVGNTEAFF. The CDR3 DNA reads as TGCGCCAGCAGCCAAGCATGGGACAGGGTCGGGAACACTGAAGCTTTCTTT.

This clonotype was seen ten or more times. This chain links TRBV10-1 with TRBJ2-1; 8 nucleotides match TRBD2. CDR1 is WNHNN, CDR2 SYGVQD, per germline (reference sequence). CDR3 length equals 15 residues. The ends lost 2 bases at V and 6 bases at J; junction bases unmatched: 6. In DNA, the CDR3 is TGCGCCAGCAGTGAGGGGACTAGATTTCCCAATGAGCAGTTCTTC. Encoded protein: CASSEGTRFPNEQFF.